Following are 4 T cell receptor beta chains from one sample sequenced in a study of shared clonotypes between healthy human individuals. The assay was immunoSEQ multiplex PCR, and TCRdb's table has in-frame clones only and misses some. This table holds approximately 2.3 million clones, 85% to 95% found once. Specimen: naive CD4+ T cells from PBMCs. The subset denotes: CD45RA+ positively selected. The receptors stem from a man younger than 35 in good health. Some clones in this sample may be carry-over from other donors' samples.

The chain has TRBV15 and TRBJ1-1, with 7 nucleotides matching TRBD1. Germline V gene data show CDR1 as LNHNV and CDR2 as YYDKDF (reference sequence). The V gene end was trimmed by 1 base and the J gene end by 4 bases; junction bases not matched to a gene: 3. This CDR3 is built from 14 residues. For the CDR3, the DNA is TGTGCCACCAGCAGAGGTTCAGGGGGCACTGAAGCTTTCTTT. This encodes CATSRGSGGTEAFF.

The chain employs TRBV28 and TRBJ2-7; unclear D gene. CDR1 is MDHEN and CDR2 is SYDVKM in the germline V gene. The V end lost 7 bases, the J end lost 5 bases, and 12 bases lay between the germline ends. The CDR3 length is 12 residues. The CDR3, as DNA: TGTGCCAGCAAGGGTAGGTGGGACGAGCAGTACTTC. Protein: CASKGRWDEQYF.

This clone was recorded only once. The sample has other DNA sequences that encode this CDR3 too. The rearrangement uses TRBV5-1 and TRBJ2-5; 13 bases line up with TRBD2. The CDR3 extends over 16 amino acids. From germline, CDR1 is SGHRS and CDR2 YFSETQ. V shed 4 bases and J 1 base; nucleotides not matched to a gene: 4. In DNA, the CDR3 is TGCGCCAGCAGCCCACTAGCGGGAGGGACCCAAGAGACCCAGTACTTC. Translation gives CASSPLAGGTQETQYF.

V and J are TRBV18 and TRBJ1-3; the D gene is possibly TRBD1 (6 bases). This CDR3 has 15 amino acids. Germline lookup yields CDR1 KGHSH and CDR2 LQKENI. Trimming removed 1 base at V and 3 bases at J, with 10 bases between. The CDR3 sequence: CASSPRTDLGNTIYF. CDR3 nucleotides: TGTGCCAGCTCACCACGGACAGACCTTGGAAACACCATATATTTT.